Here is one TCR beta chain with its context. This sample is part of a study of CD8 T cells in Susac syndrome. RNA, at roughly 0.5 to 1 ug, was reverse transcribed with random hexamers. Amplification of the TCR beta CDR3 was carried out by immunoSEQ multiplex PCR, which spanned a total of 54 Vbeta and 13 Jbeta segments. TCRdb fed the immunoSEQ multiplex PCR reads into MiXCR, producing one record per CDR3 protein. This table has around 81,000 distinct CDR3 sequences, 94% appearing once. Per the germline V gene, CDR1 is GTSNPN and CDR2 is SVGIG (reference sequence). CDR3 size: 14 residues. J gave up 9 bases and V 1 base, and 11 bases lay outside the gene matches.

This rearrangement joins TRBV30 to TRBJ2-7, with 8 bases aligning to TRBD2. The sequence was collected from a human donor with Susac syndrome. Sequencing was done on a sample of CD8+ T cells from PBMCs. This CDR3 is CAWSAGSGARAQYF. In nucleotides, the CDR3 is TGTGCCTGGAGTGCTGGTAGCGGGGCCCGCGCGCAGTACTTC.